This TCR beta chain appears in the sequencing data of a study of shared clonotypes between healthy human individuals. CDR1 SGHRS and CDR2 YFSETQ come from the germline V gene. Trimming shortened V by 0 bases and J by 0 bases, and 10 bases separated the two germline ends. The CDR3 loop spans 15 amino acids. Details on this clone: Distinct nucleotide sequences in the sample also encode this CDR3.

Replicate PCRs for unsorted PBMC used approximately 300 ng DNA (around 29,000 T cell genomes). Produced via immunoSEQ multiplex PCR; TCRdb's table is partial and in-frame only. The repertoire consists of about half a million clones, with roughly 80% occurring once and the leading ten covering 12%. The donor population consisted of healthy HIV-negative adults with no recent acute infections or vaccinations. It was around 91 million PBMCs that unsorted samples used for genomic DNA. The sequence derives from a woman in her forties in good health. Some clones in this sample may be carry-over from other donors' samples. The chain is built from TRBV5-1 and TRBJ2-7, with D possibly TRBD2 on 6 matching bases. Material for sequencing was PBMCs. The CDR3 is CASSLGPGSSYEQYF. In DNA form, the CDR3 reads TGCGCCAGCAGCTTGGGTCCCGGGAGCTCCTACGAGCAGTACTTC.